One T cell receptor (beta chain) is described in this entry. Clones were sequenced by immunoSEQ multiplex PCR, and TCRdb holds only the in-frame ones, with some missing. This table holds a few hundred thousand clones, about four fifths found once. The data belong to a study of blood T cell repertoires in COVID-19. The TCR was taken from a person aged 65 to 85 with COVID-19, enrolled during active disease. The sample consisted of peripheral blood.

In DNA, the CDR3 is TGTGCCAGCATTCAGGATTCCGGGACAGTGAACACTGAAGCTTTCTTT. It translates to CASIQDSGTVNTEAFF. This chain links TRBV2 with TRBJ1-1; 7 bases are a match to TRBD1. The CDR3 is made up of 16 amino acids. Germline trimming cut 7 bases from V and 0 bases from J; bases unmatched to any gene: 11. Germline loops: CDR1 SNHLY, CDR2 FYNNEI.